This TCR beta chain comes out of a study of blood T cell repertoires in COVID-19. The overall study: Acute and convalescent COVID-19 specimens originated in the United States, Italy and Spain.

Assay: immunoSEQ multiplex PCR; the TCRdb copy retains only in-frame clones and omits some. The sample has 300,000 to 500,000 clones; roughly 86% are singletons. Cohort assignment relied on participant-reported clinical history. Source material: PBMCs or T cells enriched from blood (not recorded which). The TCR sequence derives from a woman between 40 and 50 years old with acute COVID-19.

CDR3 in amino acids: CASSATGTETQYF. CDR3 in DNA: TGTGCCAGCAGCGCGACAGGGACAGAGACCCAGTACTTC. The chain couples TRBV9 to TRBJ2-5, with 7 nucleotides matching TRBD1. Per germline, CDR1 SGDLS and CDR2 YYNGEE. With 3 bases clipped from V and 4 bases from J, the junction kept 3 bases outside the gene matches. This CDR3 spans 13 amino acids.